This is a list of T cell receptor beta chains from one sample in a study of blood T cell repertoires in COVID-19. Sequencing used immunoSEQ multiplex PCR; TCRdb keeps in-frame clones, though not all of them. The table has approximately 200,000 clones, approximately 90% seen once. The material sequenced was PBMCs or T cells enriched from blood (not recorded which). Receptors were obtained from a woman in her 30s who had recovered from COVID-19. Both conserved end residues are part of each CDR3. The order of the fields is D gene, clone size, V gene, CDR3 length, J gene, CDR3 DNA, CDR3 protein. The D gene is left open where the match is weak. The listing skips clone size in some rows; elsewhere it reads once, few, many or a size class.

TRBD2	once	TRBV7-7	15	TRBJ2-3	TGTGCTAGCAGCTCACTAGCGGGGCTCACAGATACGCAGTATTTT	CASSSLAGLTDTQYF
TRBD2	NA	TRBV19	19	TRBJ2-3	TGTGCCAGTTCGCCTTTCGGGACTAGCGGGGGCCTTAGCACAGATACGCAGTATTTT	CASSPFGTSGGLSTDTQYF
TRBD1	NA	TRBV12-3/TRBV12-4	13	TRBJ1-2	TGTGCCAGCAGTTTGACAGGGCGGAGAGTCTACACCTTC	CASSLTGRRVYTF
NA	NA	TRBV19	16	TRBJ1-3	TGTGCCAGTAGTATTTCCCAGACAGGCCCTGGAAACACCATATATTTT	CASSISQTGPGNTIYF
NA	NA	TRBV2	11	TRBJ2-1	TGTGCCAGCCGAAGACTCATCGAACAGTTCTTC	CASRRLIEQFF
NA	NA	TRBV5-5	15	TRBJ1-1	TGTGCCAGCAGCACAGGACAGTGGGACACTTCTGAAGCTTTCTTT	CASSTGQWDTSEAFF
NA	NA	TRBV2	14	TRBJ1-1	TGTGCCAGCAGTGACCTATCTGCCCGAACTGAAGCTTTCTTT	CASSDLSARTEAFF
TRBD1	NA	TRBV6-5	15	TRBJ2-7	TGTGCCAGCAGTTACACGAGTGGACAGGGGTACGAGCAGTACTTC	CASSYTSGQGYEQYF
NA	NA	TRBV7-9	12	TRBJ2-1	TGTGCCAGCAGCTTCAACCCAGGGTCGGTGTTCTTC	CASSFNPGSVFF
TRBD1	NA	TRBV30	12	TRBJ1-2	TGTGCCTGGGGGCGACAGGGCGGTGGCTACACCTTC	CAWGRQGGGYTF
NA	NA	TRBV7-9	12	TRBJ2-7	TGTGCCAGCTCACATGTCTCCTACGAGCAGTACTTC	CASSHVSYEQYF
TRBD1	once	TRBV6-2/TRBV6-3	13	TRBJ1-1	TGTGCCAGCAGTAACACCGGGACAGGGAGGGCTTTCTTT	CASSNTGTGRAFF
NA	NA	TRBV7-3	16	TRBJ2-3	TGTGCCAGCAGCTTAACGACGACAGGCCTCACAGATACGCAGTATTTT	CASSLTTTGLTDTQYF
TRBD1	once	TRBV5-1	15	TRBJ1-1	TGCGCCAGCAGCCCAAGGACAGGGGAGGTTACTGAAGCTTTCTTT	CASSPRTGEVTEAFF
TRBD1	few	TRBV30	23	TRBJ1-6	TGTGCCTGGAGCCGGAGGTACGGCTGGGACAGGGGAAGAAGAAATAGCTCGGGCTCACCCCTCCACTTT	CAWSRRYGWDRGRRNSSGSPLHF
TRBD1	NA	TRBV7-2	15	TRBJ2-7	TGTGCCAGCAGCTTAAACAGGGGCATAGGCTACGAGCAGTACTTC	CASSLNRGIGYEQYF
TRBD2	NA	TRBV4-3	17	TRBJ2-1	TGCGCCAGCAGCCAAGATGTCGCGGGGGGCAGGTACAATGAGCAGTTCTTC	CASSQDVAGGRYNEQFF
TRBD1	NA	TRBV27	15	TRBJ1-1	TGTGCCAGCAGCATTCAGCAGGGGGCGGTCACTGAAGCTTTCTTT	CASSIQQGAVTEAFF
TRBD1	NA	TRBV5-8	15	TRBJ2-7	TGTGCCAGCAGCCCTCGGACAGGGTCCTCCTACGAGCAGTACTTC	CASSPRTGSSYEQYF
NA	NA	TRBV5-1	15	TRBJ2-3	TGCGCCAGCAGCACCTCACAGGACGGCACAGATACGCAGTATTTT	CASSTSQDGTDTQYF
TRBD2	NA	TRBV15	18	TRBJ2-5	TGTGCCACCAGCAGATCGAGGAGGACTAGCAACCCCCAAGAGACCCAGTACTTC	CATSRSRRTSNPQETQYF
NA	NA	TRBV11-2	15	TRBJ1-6	TGTGCCAGCAGGGCCCCGGGACACTTGAATTCACCCCTCCACTTT	CASRAPGHLNSPLHF
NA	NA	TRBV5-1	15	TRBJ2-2	TGCGCCAGCAGCTTGGGCACAGGCTTGAACGGGGAGCTGTTTTTT	CASSLGTGLNGELFF
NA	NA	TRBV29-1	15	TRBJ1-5	TGCAGCGTTGGGGCCGGGGGATCTAGCAATCAGCCCCAGCATTTT	CSVGAGGSSNQPQHF
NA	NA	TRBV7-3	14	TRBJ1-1	TGTGCCAGCAGCCTCACCGGGGGGAACACTGAAGCTTTCTTT	CASSLTGGNTEAFF
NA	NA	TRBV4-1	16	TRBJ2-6	TGCGCCAGCAGCCAAGATTTAGGGGCTGGGGCCAACGTCCTGACTTTC	CASSQDLGAGANVLTF
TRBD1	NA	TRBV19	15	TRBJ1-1	TGTGCCAGTAGTGTCGACAGGGTCGGGCGCACTGAAGCTTTCTTT	CASSVDRVGRTEAFF
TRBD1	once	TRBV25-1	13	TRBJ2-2	TGTGCCATCGGACAGGGGGACACCGGGGAGCTGTTTTTT	CAIGQGDTGELFF
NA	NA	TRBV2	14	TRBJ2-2	TGTGCCAGCAGCTTCACGGCGGACACCGGGGAGCTGTTTTTT	CASSFTADTGELFF
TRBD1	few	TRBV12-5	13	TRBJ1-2	TGTGCTAGTGGTCAACAGGGGATCGGTGGCTACACCTTC	CASGQQGIGGYTF
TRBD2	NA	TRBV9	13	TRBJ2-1	TGTGCCAGCAGCGTAACTAGCGGCAATGAGCAGTTCTTC	CASSVTSGNEQFF
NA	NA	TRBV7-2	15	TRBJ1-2	TGTGCCAGCAGCCTCGGGGAGGGGTTCGGCTATGGCTACACCTTC	CASSLGEGFGYGYTF
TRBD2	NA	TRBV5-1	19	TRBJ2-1	TGCGCCAGCAGCTTCGAAACGGGGGGGCTCGATCTGGCCTACAATGAGCAGTTCTTC	CASSFETGGLDLAYNEQFF
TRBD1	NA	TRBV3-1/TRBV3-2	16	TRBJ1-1	TGTGCCAGCAGCCAAGATTCGTACAGGGGTAACACTGAAGCTTTCTTT	CASSQDSYRGNTEAFF
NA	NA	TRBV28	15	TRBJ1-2	TGTGCCAGCAGTTTAGATCCGGGTTCCAACTATGGCTACACCTTC	CASSLDPGSNYGYTF
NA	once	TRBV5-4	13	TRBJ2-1	TGTGCCAGCAGCCAAGGACTAAACAATGAGCAGTTCTTC	CASSQGLNNEQFF
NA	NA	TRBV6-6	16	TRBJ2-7	TGTGCCAGCAGGCGCGACGGAGGGGGCTGGTCCTACGAGCAGTACTTC	CASRRDGGGWSYEQYF
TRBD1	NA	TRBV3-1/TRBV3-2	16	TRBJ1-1	TGTGCCAGCAGCCAATCCGAAAGACAGGGGGCGGCTGAAGCTTTCTTT	CASSQSERQGAAEAFF
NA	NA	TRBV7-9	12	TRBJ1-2	TGTGCCAGCAGCCCCCATGGGAGTGGCTACACCTTC	CASSPHGSGYTF
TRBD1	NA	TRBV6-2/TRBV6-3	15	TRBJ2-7	TGTGCCAGCAGTTACGGACAGGGAAATTCCTACGAGCAGTACTTC	CASSYGQGNSYEQYF
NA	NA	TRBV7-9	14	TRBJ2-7	TGTGCCAGCAGCACGAGCCCAGGGCTTCACGAGCAGTACTTC	CASSTSPGLHEQYF
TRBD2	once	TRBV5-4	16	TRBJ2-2	TGTGCCAGCAGCTTGACTAGCGGGGCGAACACCGGGGAGCTGTTTTTT	CASSLTSGANTGELFF
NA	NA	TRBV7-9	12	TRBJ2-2	TGTGCCAGCAGACATTACACCGGGGAGCTGTTTTTT	CASRHYTGELFF
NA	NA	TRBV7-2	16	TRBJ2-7	TGTGCCAGCAGCTTGGGGGTAGGCGGACTATTCTACGAGCAGTACTTC	CASSLGVGGLFYEQYF
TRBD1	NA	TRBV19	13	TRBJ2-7	TGTGCCACCCGTAAGGGACAGGGCACCGAGCAGTACTTC	CATRKGQGTEQYF
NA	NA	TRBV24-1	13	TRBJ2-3	TGTGCCACCAGGGGGGCTTTGGCAGATACGCAGTATTTT	CATRGALADTQYF
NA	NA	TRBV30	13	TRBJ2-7	TGTGCCTGGAGTTACGACAGGACCTACGAGCAGTACTTC	CAWSYDRTYEQYF
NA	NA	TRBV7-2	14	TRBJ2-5	TGTGCCAGCAGCTCCCACCGGGGGCAAGAGACCCAGTACTTC	CASSSHRGQETQYF
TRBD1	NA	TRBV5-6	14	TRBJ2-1	TGTGCCAGCAGGCCCGAGACAGGGTGGGGTGAGCAGTTCTTC	CASRPETGWGEQFF
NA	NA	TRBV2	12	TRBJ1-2	TGTGCCAGCAGTCAAAACAGGGCTGGCTACACCTTC	CASSQNRAGYTF
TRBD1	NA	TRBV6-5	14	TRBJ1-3	TGTGCCAGCAGTTCAACAGGGGTCGGAAACACCATATATTTT	CASSSTGVGNTIYF
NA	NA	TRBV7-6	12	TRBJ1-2	TGTGCCAGCAAGGACACGATGGGCGGCTACACCTTC	CASKDTMGGYTF
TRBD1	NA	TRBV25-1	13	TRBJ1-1	TGTGCCAGCCGGGGGACAGAAAGTTTGGTAGCTTTCTTT	CASRGTESLVAFF